Below, one T cell receptor (beta chain) is given with its context. The target antigen is unknown. This specimen belongs to a study of cytomegalovirus exposure and HLA in healthy donors. At the level of the study: Genetic ancestry analysis placed 81% of the 400 or so donors that were genotyped in the Caucasian-associated cluster.

Overall study results and limits: For most TCR sequences rarity was the rule, although some public TCRs occurred in many donors. No immune exposure information besides CMV serostatus was available.

The PCR made use of 60 Vbeta and 13 Jbeta primers. The table came from immunoSEQ multiplex PCR; TCRdb's copy has only in-frame clones and leaves some out. The repertoire includes about 120,000 clones, 74% of them detected once, and under 14% sits in the top ten. The CDR3 covers 12 residues. Trimming took off 7 bases at V and 1 base at J, with 10 bases between the two ends. Germline V gene data show CDR1 as SQVTM and CDR2 as ANQGSEA. The rearrangement links TRBV29-1 to TRBJ1-2, with D tentatively TRBD1 (6 bases). The specimen was PBMCs. This clonotype was obtained from a woman aged 45-65 years in good health and CMV-seropositive. The CDR3 DNA reads as TGCAGCGCAGACAGGTATAACTATGGCTACACCTTC. This translates into CSADRYNYGYTF.